Sequencing of this TCR beta chain was carried out in a study of blood T cell repertoires in COVID-19. This CDR3 spans 15 amino acids. V dropped 6 bases and J dropped 6; count of bases not matched to a gene: 11. CDR1 and CDR2 from the germline V gene are SGHRS and YFSETQ. Some clones are missing from TCRdb's copy, which holds only in-frame ones; the method was immunoSEQ multiplex PCR. The sample holds 250,000 to 350,000 clones, 85% to 90% seen once. The rearrangement uses TRBV5-1 and TRBJ2-1; 8 bases map to TRBD2. Sequencing used peripheral blood. This TCR was recovered from a woman aged 50 to 60 with COVID-19, enrolled during active disease. CDR3 region: CASNPSGRPFNEQFF. The CDR3, as DNA: TGCGCCAGCAACCCCAGCGGGAGACCTTTCAATGAGCAGTTCTTC.